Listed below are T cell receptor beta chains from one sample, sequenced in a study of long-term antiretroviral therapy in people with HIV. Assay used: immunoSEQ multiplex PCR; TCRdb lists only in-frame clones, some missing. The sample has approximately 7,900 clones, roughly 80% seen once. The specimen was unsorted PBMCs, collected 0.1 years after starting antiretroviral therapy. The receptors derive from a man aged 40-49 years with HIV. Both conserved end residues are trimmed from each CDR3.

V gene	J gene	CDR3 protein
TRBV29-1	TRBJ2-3	SGIESSTDTQY
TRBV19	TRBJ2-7	ASSSLGGAMYEQY
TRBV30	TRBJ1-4	AWSVGGFNEKLF
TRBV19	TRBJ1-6	ASSRGGVGNSPLH
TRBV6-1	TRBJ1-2	ASGGQGLENYGYT
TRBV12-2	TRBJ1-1	ASRCPRRNTEAF
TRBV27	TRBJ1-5	ASSLLPFDQPQH
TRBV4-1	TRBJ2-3	ASSQGPTRTSTDTQY
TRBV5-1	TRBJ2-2	ASSFPDTGGIGELF
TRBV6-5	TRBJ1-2	ASSYGGWYT
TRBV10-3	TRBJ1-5	AISETGLRDYSNQPQH
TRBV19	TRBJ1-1	ASTLGTANTEAF
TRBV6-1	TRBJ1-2	ASSEHPLLGKNGYT
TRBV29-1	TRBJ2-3	SVEAWIGTSTDTQY
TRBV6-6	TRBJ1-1	ASSYSLSSGGTEAF
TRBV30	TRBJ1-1	AWSVSHGSRTEAF
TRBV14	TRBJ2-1	ASSQGWDRDMEQF
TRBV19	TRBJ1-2	ASEAGYGYT
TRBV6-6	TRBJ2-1	ASEQGTGFNEQF
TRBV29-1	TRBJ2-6	SAGAAGANVLT
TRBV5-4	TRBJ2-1	ASSSSRDADGEQF
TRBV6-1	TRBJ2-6	ASTQGYGANVLT
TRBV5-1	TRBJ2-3	ASSSLGADTQY
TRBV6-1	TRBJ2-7	ASRPPGREQY
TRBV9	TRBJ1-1	ASSPPGQGNTEAF
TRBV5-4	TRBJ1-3	ASSADTSSGNTIY
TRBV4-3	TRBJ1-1	ASSQDGQANTEAF
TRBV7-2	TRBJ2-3	ASSFPTSAAYTQY
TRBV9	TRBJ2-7	ASSVGTGEQY
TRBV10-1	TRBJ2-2	ASSDRDTGELF
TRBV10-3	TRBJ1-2	AISERTGANYGYT
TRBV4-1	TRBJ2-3	ASSLHRLAGGPDTQY